This T cell receptor (beta chain) emerged from a study of cytomegalovirus exposure and HLA in healthy donors. It was with 60 Vbeta and 13 Jbeta primers that the PCR ran. Assay used: immunoSEQ multiplex PCR; TCRdb lists only in-frame clones, some missing. The sample carries about 200,000 clones, almost 70% recorded once. This CDR3 comprises 15 residues. Germline lookup yields CDR1 PRHDT and CDR2 FYEKMQ (reference sequence). V dropped 5 bases and J dropped 0; count of bases not matched to a gene: 3. The TCR originated in a man in his forties or fifties in good health and CMV-seropositive. The specimen sequenced was PBMCs. The rearrangement uses TRBV13 and TRBJ2-3; 9 nucleotides align to TRBD1. The CDR3 DNA follows: TGTGCCAGCAGCGAACAGGGGGCGAGCACAGATACGCAGTATTTT. Translated: CASSEQGASTDTQYF.